This T cell receptor (beta chain) stems from a study of T cells in Graves' hyperthyroidism and ophthalmopathy. Germline assignment: CDR1 SNHLY and CDR2 FYNNEI. The CDR3 is 11 residues long. Deletions cut 6 bases from V and 4 bases from J, with 6 bases between. The sample holds many counts of this clonotype. Its antigen is not identified. Regarding the study as a whole: Before onset, by a median of approximately 5.9 months, the model predicted ophthalmopathy. In the blood, most expanded thyroid clonotypes above 0.001 appeared as well.

The TCR beta CDR3 regions underwent amplification using RNA transcripts as the source. When the TCR CDR3 underwent first-round RT-PCR, the HTBI primer set was used. TCRdb analysed the multiplex PCR reads with MiXCR anew, one entry per CDR3 protein. The data hold approximately 700,000 distinct CDR3 sequences, with less than 20% observed a single time. Hyperthyroidism, newly diagnosed and lasting under 2 months, affected patients aged 18 to 65. PBMCs were collected from an approximately 9.4 ml volume of fresh peripheral blood. The sequencing input was blood. This TCR was recovered from a man younger than 35 with Graves' hyperthyroidism. This chain joins TRBV2 and TRBJ2-5; no firm D call. The CDR3 here is CASSHRETQYF. The DNA for the CDR3 is TGTGCCAGCAGCCACAGAGAGACCCAGTACTTC.